This T cell receptor (beta chain) appears in the sequencing data of a study of regulatory T cells in long-lasting Graves disease. About the study: A definition of persistent Graves' disease required over 5 years of antithyroid drugs plus positive TSH receptor antibodies.

The time point was: persistent/refractory GD, antithyroid drugs over 5 years with positive TRAb. TCR sequences were obtained from RNA taken from PBMCs. Findings of the study overall: Gene preferences differed: TRBV28, TRBJ1-2, TRBJ2-5 in persistent cases. TCR diversity was lower in persistent Graves' patients (versus newly diagnosed ones).

V gave up 5 bases and J gave up 0 bases, with 14 bases separating them. The CDR3 extends over 17 amino acids. CDR1 and CDR2 (germline): MDHEN, SYDVKM. HTBI primers from iRepertoire and Arm-PCR of CDR3 regions yielded the TCR beta libraries. TCRdb passed the multiplex PCR reads through MiXCR, listing each CDR3 protein once. The table lists roughly 500,000 distinct CDR3 sequences, less than 25% of them singletons. In its sample, this clonotype was seen many times. Its antigen is not known. The TCR comes from a female donor with Graves disease. The sequencing used peripheral blood mononuclear cells (PBMCs), collected when the disease was refractory, from a patient treated with antithyroid drugs. The V gene is TRBV28, the J gene TRBJ1-6; D perhaps matches TRBD1 (5 bases). Written as DNA, the CDR3 is TGTGCCAGCAGTCCCGTGAGACAGAGCTCCTATAATTCACCCCTCCACTTT. Translating gives CASSPVRQSSYNSPLHF.